This T cell receptor (beta chain) was identified in a study of T cell repertoires in cytomegalovirus infection. Study overall: Recently identified HLA-C-restricted CMV epitopes were used, and well-studied HLA-B-restricted CMV epitopes were used as well. Signatures in public TCR beta sequences pointed to both CMV infection and matching HLA type.

Germline V gives CDR1 MNHNY, CDR2 SVGAGI (reference sequence). V lost 3 bases and J 6 bases, leaving 17 bases between the germline ends. The CDR3 covers 16 residues. Study observations and caveats: Summed frequency of public TCR beta families distinguished CMV carriers with the relevant HLA. The response measured ex vivo was dominated by TCR beta clonotypes (HLA-C-restricted and CMV-specific).

This clonotype occurred a few times. Its antigen is not identified. MiXCR was run by TCRdb on the reads, yielding one entry per CDR3 protein. The table lists hundreds of thousands of distinct CDR3 sequences, around a third of them singletons, with around 15% in the top ten. V and J are TRBV6-6 and TRBJ2-2, with D perhaps matching TRBD1 (6 bases). The specimen was cultured CD8+ T cells from PBMCs, collected from culture after CMV antigen stimulation. The TCR sequence derives from a human donor in good health (CMV status not recorded). Some clones in this sample may be carry-over from other donors' samples. In nucleotides, the CDR3 is TGTGCCAGCAGTTATTCCCAAAACAGGGCATCCGGGGAGCTGTTTTTT. Its translation is CASSYSQNRASGELFF.